These 19 T cell receptor beta chains were all obtained from the same sample, sequenced in a study of beta chain features in type 1 diabetes (dated by TCRdb to the late 2010s). Libraries came from the immunoSEQ multiplex PCR assay. The entire isolated RNA was reverse transcribed using the High Capacity cDNA Reverse Transcription Kit, and thus expressed TCRB transcripts were sequenced. The table was pulled from immuneACCESS by TCRdb, which kept in-frame rearrangements only. Such tables lose some clones; where checked, under half of the loss comes from unresolved V genes, and the rest has no known cause. The sample includes fewer than 350,000 clones, with approximately 8% observed a single time. The biggest ten clones account for 1% of the sample. The sequenced material came from central memory CD4+ T cells from blood. The source of these receptors is a woman aged 18-29 years in good health.

This clone was seen a few times. This chain joins TRBV7-9 and TRBJ1-5; perhaps TRBD1 as D (5 bases). The CDR3 length is 17 residues. Deletions cut 5 bases from V and 0 bases from J, with 17 bases between. The germline V gene encodes CDR1 SEHNR and CDR2 FQNEAQ (reference sequence). CDR3 coding DNA: TGTGCCAGCAGCCTTAATGCGGCTGGGGCTAGCAATCAGCCCCAGCATTTT. This gives the protein CASSLNAAGASNQPQHF.

The chain has TRBV5-4 and TRBJ2-5, with D unclear. The V gene lost 0 bases and the J gene lost 1 base, with 10 bases spanning the gap. CDR1 is SGHNT and CDR2 is YYREEE in the germline V gene (reference sequence). CDR3 size: 15 residues. CDR3 loop: CASSLGGQLQETQYF. The DNA for the CDR3 is TGTGCCAGCAGCTTGGGTGGGCAGCTCCAAGAGACCCAGTACTTC.

This chain joins TRBV18 and TRBJ2-1; no reliable D call. The V and J ends lost 3 bases and 9 bases respectively, with 24 bases between them. CDR3 length equals 17 residues. Germline V lookup: CDR1 KGHSH, CDR2 LQKENI. CDR3 nucleotide sequence: TGTGCCAGCTCACCGACTCCCCCGGCAGTCGGGTCGGGTGAGCAGTTCTTC. It encodes CASSPTPPAVGSGEQFF.

This clone was seen many times. The gene calls are TRBV7-2 and TRBJ2-3, with D possibly TRBD2 on 5 matching bases. This CDR3 is built from 14 residues. CDR1 SGHTA and CDR2 FQGNSA come from the germline V gene. V was shortened by 6 bases and J by 1 base, with 11 bases between the two germline ends. The CDR3 here is CASREGRGTDTQYF. CDR3 nucleotides: TGTGCCAGCAGAGAGGGTAGGGGCACAGATACGCAGTATTTT.

The V and J genes are TRBV13 and TRBJ2-2, with D possibly being TRBD2 (6 bases). CDR1 and CDR2 from the germline V gene are PRHDT and FYEKMQ (reference sequence). V was cut by 7 bases and J by 2 bases, with 11 bases left in between. The CDR3 length is 14 residues. For the CDR3, the DNA is TGTGCCAGCAAGGGACTTGCTAACACCGGGGAGCTGTTTTTT. As protein: CASKGLANTGELFF.

In its sample, this clone was seen a few times. The rearrangement joins TRBV7-3 to TRBJ2-2; D is ambiguous. Trimming left V 0 bases short and J 3 bases short, with 8 bases between. From germline, CDR1 is SGHTA and CDR2 FQGTGA. The CDR3 sequence is 15 residues long. The CDR3 reads CASSLTVTDTGELFF. The CDR3 region has the DNA TGTGCCAGCAGCTTAACCGTTACGGACACCGGGGAGCTGTTTTTT. Looking up the rest from reference TRBV7-3 and TRBJ2-2 gives the full variable domain: GAGVSQTPSNKVTEKGKYVELRCDPISGHTALYWYRQSLGQGPEFLIYFQGTGAADDSGLPNDRFFAVRPEGSVSTLKIQRTERGDSAVYLCASSLTVTDTGELFFGEGSRLTVL.

This clone was seen more than once but under ten times. The chain carries TRBV29-1 and TRBJ1-2, with D perhaps matching TRBD1 (5 bases). This CDR3 has 11 residues. CDR1 and CDR2 (germline): SQVTM, ANQGSEA. Trimming removed 6 bases at V and 13 bases at J, with 18 bases between. The CDR3: CSVTRDRRPTF. Written as DNA, the CDR3 is TGCAGCGTGACTAGGGACCGCCGTCCCACCTTC. Full variable domain (rest looked up from reference TRBV29-1 and TRBJ1-2): SAVISQKPSRDICQRGTSLTIQCQVDSQVTMMFWYRQQPGQSLTLIATANQGSEATYESGFVIDKFPISRPNLTFSTLTVSNMSPEDSSIYLCSVTRDRRPTFGSGTRLTVV.

This clone was counted only a few times. The V and J genes are TRBV10-3 and TRBJ2-7, with D perhaps TRBD2 (5 bases). The germline V gene has CDR1 ENHRY and CDR2 SYGVKD. The CDR3 is 12 residues long. CDR3 DNA sequence: TGTGCTTCTGCAGGTACCTCGGGGGAGCAGTACGTC. Translation: CASAGTSGEQYV.

CDR3 nucleotide sequence: TGTGCCAGTAGTAGCTGGGGGATGGCCAACGTCCTGACTTTC. Protein: CASSSWGMANVLTF. This rearrangement joins TRBV19 to TRBJ2-6; D assignment may be TRBD1 or TRBD2 (5 bases each). The germline gives CDR1 LNHDA, CDR2 SQIVND (reference sequence). The CDR3 spans 14 residues. The germline V and J ends were trimmed by 4 bases and 6 bases, with 10 bases remaining between them.

This clone was counted many times. V usage is TRBV10-3 and J usage is TRBJ2-7; D tentatively fits TRBD1 or TRBD2 (5 bases each). CDR3 length: 15 amino acids. Trimming took off 2 bases at V and 0 bases at J, with 11 bases between the two ends. The germline V gene has CDR1 ENHRY and CDR2 SYGVKD. This CDR3 reads CAISETGRSSYEQYV. The DNA of the CDR3 is TGTGCCATCAGTGAGACGGGACGGAGCTCCTACGAGCAGTACGTC.

This chain connects TRBV4-1 to TRBJ1-4; D is ambiguous. The CDR3 totals 19 residues. From germline, CDR1 is MGHRA and CDR2 YSYEKL. The V end lost 4 bases, the J end lost 0 bases, and 21 bases lay between the germline ends. This CDR3 reads CASSRGLTGSYSTNEKLFF. The CDR3, as DNA: TGCGCCAGCAGCCGAGGACTCACGGGATCCTATTCAACTAATGAAAAACTGTTTTTT.

Comments on this clone: Other DNA sequences in this specimen translate into the identical CDR3. This chain links TRBV4-1 with TRBJ1-6, with a possible D match to TRBD1 (5 bases). The CDR3 runs 15 residues. Between the trimmed V and J ends, which lost 3 bases and 5 bases, there was a span of 11 bases. Germline lookup yields CDR1 MGHRA and CDR2 YSYEKL. CDR3 in amino acids: CASSHPGRNNSPLHF. The CDR3 DNA reads as TGCGCCAGCAGCCACCCGGGACGGAATAATTCACCCCTCCACTTT.

Of note for this clone: Other nucleotide sequences from this sample produce the same CDR3. The V and J genes are TRBV11-3 and TRBJ2-3, with TRBD1 as a possible D gene (6 bases). The CDR3 is made up of 14 amino acids. V was trimmed by 5 bases and J by 2 bases, leaving 11 bases between them. Germline CDR1 and CDR2: SGHNT and YENEEA. The CDR3 DNA reads as TGTGCCAGCAGCCTGGACAGCAACACAGATACGCAGTATTTT. It translates to CASSLDSNTDTQYF.

This clone came up a few times. The rearrangement links TRBV11-3 to TRBJ2-5, with D uncertain. The CDR3 has 13 amino acids. Germline CDR1 reads SGHNT; CDR2 reads YENEEA. Trimming pared 4 bases from V and 7 bases from J, leaving 13 bases between. CDR3 sequence (DNA): TGTGCCAGCAGCTCCGGTCCTTCCGGGACCCAGTACTTC. Translation gives CASSSGPSGTQYF.

This clone was counted ten times or more. This chain links TRBV19 with TRBJ2-3; D possibly matches TRBD1 or TRBD2 (6 bases each). Germline V gene sequence: CDR1 LNHDA, CDR2 SQIVND (reference sequence). The CDR3 is 16 amino acids. Trimming shortened V by 7 bases and J by 0 bases, and 17 bases separated the two germline ends. The CDR3 nucleotides read TGTGCCAGTAAGGGGGGAACGCGAGGCAGCACAGATACGCAGTATTTT. It specifies CASKGGTRGSTDTQYF.

As for this clone: Since a much larger clone is just one base distant, this may be a read error. The rearrangement links TRBV7-2 to TRBJ2-6; D remains ambiguous. With 2 bases removed from V and 4 bases from J, the gap between germline ends came to 6 bases. CDR1 SGHTA and CDR2 FQGNSA come from the germline V gene. The CDR3 has 14 amino acids. CDR3 sequence reads: CASSLTDGANVLTF. In DNA form, the CDR3 reads TGTGCCAGCAGCTTAACGGACGGGGCCAACGTCCTGACTTTC.

This clone turned up a few times. The chain couples TRBV10-3 to TRBJ1-1, with no clear D. The CDR3 contains 13 residues. Trimming pared 7 bases from V and 0 bases from J, leaving 9 bases between. Germline V lookup: CDR1 ENHRY, CDR2 SYGVKD. For the CDR3, the DNA is TGTGCCATCAAGGAATACCTGAACACTGAAGCTTTCTTT. Translating gives CAIKEYLNTEAFF.

J is TRBJ2-3 and V is TRBV6-6, with D possibly TRBD1 on 6 matching bases. Germline lookup yields CDR1 MNHNY and CDR2 SVGAGI (reference sequence). The CDR3 is 13 amino acids. V lost 8 bases, J lost 3 bases, and 12 bases lay in between. The CDR3 region is CASRAGTTDTQYF. The CDR3 region has the DNA TGTGCCAGCCGGGCCGGGACAACAGATACGCAGTATTTT.

The rearrangement links TRBV7-3 to TRBJ2-1; 8 nucleotides line up with TRBD2. The CDR3 is made up of 17 amino acids. The J segment lost 4 bases and the V segment lost 4 bases, leaving 12 bases of the junction unmatched. From germline, CDR1 is SGHTA and CDR2 FQGTGA. Here the CDR3 DNA reads TGTGCCAGCAGCTCTCCCCCTCGCGGGGGGACTTACAATGAGCAGTTCTTC. Its protein is CASSSPPRGGTYNEQFF.